This is a list of T cell receptor beta chains from one sample in a study of blood T cell repertoires in COVID-19. Clones were sequenced by immunoSEQ multiplex PCR, and TCRdb holds only the in-frame ones, with some missing. Of under 300,000 clones listed, more than 75% are singletons. Sequencing was carried out using PBMCs or T cells enriched from blood (not recorded which). All receptors derive from a woman in her sixties or seventies in a cohort exposed to, infected with or recovered from COVID-19 (not recorded which). Both conserved end residues are part of each CDR3. A D gene is named only where the DNA matches it firmly. Not all rows give a size; the values are once, few, many and, for expanded clones, a class.

J: TRBJ2-3
size: NA
D: TRBD2
V: TRBV9
DNA: TGTGCCAGCAGCGTAGCGGGAGGAGCAGATACGCAGTATTTT
CDR3: CASSVAGGADTQYF

J: TRBJ2-3
size: NA
D: TRBD2
V: TRBV5-1
DNA: TGCGCCAGCAGCTCAGGGACTAGCGGGGACACAGATACGCAGTATTTT
CDR3: CASSSGTSGDTDTQYF

J: TRBJ1-5
size: NA
D: NA
V: TRBV2
DNA: TGTGCCAGCAGTGAGCGCAGGGATAGCAATCAGCCCCAGCATTTT
CDR3: CASSERRDSNQPQHF

J: TRBJ1-1
size: NA
D: TRBD1
V: TRBV18
DNA: TGTGCCAGCTCACCAGGAGGGACAGGGTTGAACACTGAAGCTTTCTTT
CDR3: CASSPGGTGLNTEAFF

J: TRBJ2-2
size: NA
D: TRBD2
V: TRBV10-3
DNA: TGTGCCATCGGAGGCGGCGGGAGCACCGGGGAGCTGTTTTTT
CDR3: CAIGGGGSTGELFF

J: TRBJ1-1
size: once
D: TRBD1
V: TRBV6-5
DNA: TGTGCCAGCAGAGATGACAGGGCTAACACTGAAGCTTTCTTT
CDR3: CASRDDRANTEAFF

J: TRBJ1-1
size: NA
D: NA
V: TRBV18
DNA: TGTGCCACTTCTCAGGGAGGGAACACTGAAGCTTTCTTT
CDR3: CATSQGGNTEAFF

J: TRBJ2-1
size: NA
D: TRBD2
V: TRBV3-1/TRBV3-2
DNA: TGTGCCAGCAGCCAAGATCGGGGGGTTGGTGCTGAGCAGTTCTTC
CDR3: CASSQDRGVGAEQFF

J: TRBJ2-3
size: NA
D: NA
V: TRBV21-1
DNA: TGTGCCAGCAAGACAGGACCACTAGCGGGAACAAAGACCCTTAGCACAGATACGCAGTATTTT
CDR3: CASKTGPLAGTKTLSTDTQYF

J: TRBJ2-3
size: NA
D: TRBD2
V: TRBV2
DNA: TGTGCCACTCAGGGGAGGCTAGCGGGAGCTTTAGATACGCAGTATTTT
CDR3: CATQGRLAGALDTQYF

J: TRBJ2-1
size: once
D: TRBD2
V: TRBV3-1/TRBV3-2
DNA: TGTGCCAGCAGCCAAGATACTAGCGGGAGTAGATACAATGAGCAGTTCTTC
CDR3: CASSQDTSGSRYNEQFF

J: TRBJ2-7
size: NA
D: TRBD2
V: TRBV6-2/TRBV6-3
DNA: TGTGCCAGCAGACCTTACCTAGCGGGAGTATACGAGCAGTACTTC
CDR3: CASRPYLAGVYEQYF

J: TRBJ1-4
size: once
D: NA
V: TRBV7-6
DNA: TGTGCCAGCAGCCGACAGGAGGTTACAACTAATGAAAAACTGTTTTTT
CDR3: CASSRQEVTTNEKLFF

J: TRBJ1-1
size: NA
D: NA
V: TRBV10-3
DNA: TGTGCCATCAGTGATTTCGAGGTCTTGGAGCCTGAAGCTTTCTTT
CDR3: CAISDFEVLEPEAFF

J: TRBJ2-7
size: NA
D: TRBD2
V: TRBV2
DNA: TGTGCCAGCAGTGGTCTAGCGGGAGTGGTCGACGAGCAGTACTTC
CDR3: CASSGLAGVVDEQYF

J: TRBJ2-7
size: NA
D: NA
V: TRBV19
DNA: TGTGCCAGTAGTATGAGGAGCCCCGGGAGCTCCAAGGTCTACGAGCAGTACTTC
CDR3: CASSMRSPGSSKVYEQYF